The source of this T cell receptor (beta chain) is a study of molecular identifiers for immune sequencing clone quantification. MiXCR, run by TCRdb on the PCR reads, gives a single entry per CDR3 protein. The repertoire holds 400,000 to 600,000 distinct CDR3 sequences, with around 21% as singletons. CDR3 length equals 14 residues. The V gene lost 5 bases and the J gene lost 4 bases, with 14 bases spanning the gap. CDR1 is SNHLY and CDR2 is FYNNEI in the germline V gene. This receptor was identified in a human donor in good health. Some libraries in this study had Jurkat cell RNA spiked in. The sample consisted of naive CD8+ T cells from blood, with Jurkat cell RNA spiked in. Described subset: FACS-sorted CD8+CD4-CCR7+CD45RA+ naive T cells. The chain combines TRBV2 with TRBJ2-5, with a possible D match to TRBD1 (6 bases). The CDR3 coding sequence is TGTGCCAGCAGTTTAGGACAGTTCCGAGAGACCCAGTACTTC. It translates to CASSLGQFRETQYF.